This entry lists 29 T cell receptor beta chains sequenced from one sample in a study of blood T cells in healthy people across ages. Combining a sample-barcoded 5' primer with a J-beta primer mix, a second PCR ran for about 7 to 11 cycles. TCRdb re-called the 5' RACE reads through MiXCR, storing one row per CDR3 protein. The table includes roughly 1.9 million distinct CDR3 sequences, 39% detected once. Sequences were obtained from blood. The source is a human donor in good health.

CDR3 in amino acids: CASSLGIRTGDYGYTF. Written as DNA, the CDR3 is TGTGCCAGCAGCTTAGGCATTCGGACCGGGGACTATGGCTACACCTTC. The rearrangement uses TRBV13 and TRBJ1-2; no clear D. The CDR3 consists of 16 residues. The ends were cut back, 0 bases at V and 3 bases at J, with 14 bases in the middle. Per germline, CDR1 PRHDT and CDR2 FYEKMQ (reference sequence).

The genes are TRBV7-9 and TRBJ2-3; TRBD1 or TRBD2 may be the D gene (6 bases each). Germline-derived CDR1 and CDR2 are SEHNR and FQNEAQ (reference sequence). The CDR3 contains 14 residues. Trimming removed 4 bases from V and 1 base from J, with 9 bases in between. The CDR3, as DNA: TGTGCCAGCAGCTACAGGGAGGGCACAGATACGCAGTATTTT. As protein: CASSYREGTDTQYF.

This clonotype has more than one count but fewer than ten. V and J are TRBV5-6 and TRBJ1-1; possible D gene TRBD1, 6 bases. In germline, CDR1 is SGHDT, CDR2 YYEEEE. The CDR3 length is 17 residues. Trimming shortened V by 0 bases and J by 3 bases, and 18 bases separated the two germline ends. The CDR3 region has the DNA TGTGCCAGCAGCTTGGCCAAGAATCAGGGGACTTACACTGAAGCTTTCTTT. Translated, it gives CASSLAKNQGTYTEAFF.

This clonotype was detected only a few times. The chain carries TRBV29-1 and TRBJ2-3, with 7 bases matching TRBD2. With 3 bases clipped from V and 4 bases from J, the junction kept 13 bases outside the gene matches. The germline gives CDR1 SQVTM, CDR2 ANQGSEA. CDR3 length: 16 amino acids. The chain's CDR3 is CSVERAGVPGADTQYF. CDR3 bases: TGCAGCGTTGAGAGGGCGGGGGTTCCGGGCGCAGATACGCAGTATTTT.

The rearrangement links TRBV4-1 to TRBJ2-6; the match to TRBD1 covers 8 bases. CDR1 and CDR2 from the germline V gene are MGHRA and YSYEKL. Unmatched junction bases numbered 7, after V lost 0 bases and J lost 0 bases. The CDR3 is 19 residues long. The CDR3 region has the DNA TGCGCCAGCAGCCAAGATGGACAGGGTACTCTCTCTGGGGCCAACGTCCTGACTTTC. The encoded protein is CASSQDGQGTLSGANVLTF.

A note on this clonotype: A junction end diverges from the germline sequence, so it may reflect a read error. CDR3 DNA: TGTGCCAGCAGCTTCTTCGACCTCACAGATGCGCAGTATTTT. Translated, it gives CASSFFDLTDAQYF. The J gene is TRBJ2-3, the V gene TRBV13; D call uncertain. The CDR3 spans 14 residues. Germline CDR1 is PRHDT and CDR2 is FYEKMQ (reference sequence).

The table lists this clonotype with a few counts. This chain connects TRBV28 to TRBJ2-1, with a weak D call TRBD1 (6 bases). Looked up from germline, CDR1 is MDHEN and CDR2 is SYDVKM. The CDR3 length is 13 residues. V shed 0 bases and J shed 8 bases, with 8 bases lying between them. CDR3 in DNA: TGTGCCAGCAGTTTATGGCAGGGGTATGAGCAGTTCTTC. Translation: CASSLWQGYEQFF.

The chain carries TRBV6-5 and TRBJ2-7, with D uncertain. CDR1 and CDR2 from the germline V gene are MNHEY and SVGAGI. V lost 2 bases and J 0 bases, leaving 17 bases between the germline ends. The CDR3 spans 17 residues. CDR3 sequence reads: CASSYTEMTSSSYEQYF. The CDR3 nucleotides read TGTGCCAGCAGTTACACGGAAATGACGTCCAGCTCCTACGAGCAGTACTTC.

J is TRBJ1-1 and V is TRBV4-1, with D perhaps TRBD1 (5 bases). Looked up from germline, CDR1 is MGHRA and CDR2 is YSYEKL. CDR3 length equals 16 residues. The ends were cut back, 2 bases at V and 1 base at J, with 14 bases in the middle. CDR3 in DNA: TGCGCCAGCAGCCAATCCCAGGGACTAGGGAACACTGAAGCTTTCTTT. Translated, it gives CASSQSQGLGNTEAFF.

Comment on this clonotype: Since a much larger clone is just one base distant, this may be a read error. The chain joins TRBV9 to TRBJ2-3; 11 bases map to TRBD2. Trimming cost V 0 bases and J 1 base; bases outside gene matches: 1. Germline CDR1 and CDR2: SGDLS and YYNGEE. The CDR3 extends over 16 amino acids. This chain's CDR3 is CASSVELAGGTDTQYF. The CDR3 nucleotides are TGTGCCAGCAGCGTAGAACTAGCGGGGGGCACAGATACGCAGTATTTT.

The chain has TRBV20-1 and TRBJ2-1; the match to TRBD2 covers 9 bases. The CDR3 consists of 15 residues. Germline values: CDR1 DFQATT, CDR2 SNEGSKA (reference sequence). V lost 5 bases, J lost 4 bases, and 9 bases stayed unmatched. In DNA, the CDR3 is TGCAGTGCTCATTGGAGGCGGGGGGGATACAATGAGCAGTTCTTC. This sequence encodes CSAHWRRGGYNEQFF.

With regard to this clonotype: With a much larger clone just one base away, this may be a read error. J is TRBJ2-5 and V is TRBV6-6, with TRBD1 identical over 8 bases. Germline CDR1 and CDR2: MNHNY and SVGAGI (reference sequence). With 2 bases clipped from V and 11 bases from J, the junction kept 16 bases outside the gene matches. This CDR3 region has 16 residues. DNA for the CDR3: TGTGCCAGCAGTTACCCCCGGACAGGGTCTCCAAGTGAGCAGTACTTC. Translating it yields CASSYPRTGSPSEQYF.

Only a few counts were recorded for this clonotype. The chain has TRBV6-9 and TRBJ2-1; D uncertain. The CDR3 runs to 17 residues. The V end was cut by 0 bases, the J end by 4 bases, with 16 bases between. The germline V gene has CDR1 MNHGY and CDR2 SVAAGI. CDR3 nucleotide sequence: TGTGCCAGCAGTTATTCCATGTGGCAGGAGAATTACAATGAGCAGTTCTTC. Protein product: CASSYSMWQENYNEQFF.

In DNA form, the CDR3 reads TGTGCCAGCATCCCCTCGGGCCTAAAAGAGACCCAGTACTTC. Translation: CASIPSGLKETQYF. The chain combines TRBV7-2 with TRBJ2-5; D not certain. Germline V gene lookup returns CDR1 SGHTA and CDR2 FQGNSA. The CDR3 runs to 14 residues. Trimming cost V 7 bases and J 3 bases, with 15 bases left between them.

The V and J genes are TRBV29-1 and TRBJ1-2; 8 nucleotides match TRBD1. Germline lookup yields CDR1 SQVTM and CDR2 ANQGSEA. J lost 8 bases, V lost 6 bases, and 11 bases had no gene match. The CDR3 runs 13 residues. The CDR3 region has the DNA TGCAGCGTGCCGTTTTCAGGGGGCGTAGGCTACACCTTC. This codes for CSVPFSGGVGYTF.

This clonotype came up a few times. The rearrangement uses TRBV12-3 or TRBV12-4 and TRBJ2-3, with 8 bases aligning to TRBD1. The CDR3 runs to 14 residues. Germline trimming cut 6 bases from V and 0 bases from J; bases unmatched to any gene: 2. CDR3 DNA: TGTGCCAGCAGGCGGGACAGGAGCACAGATACGCAGTATTTT. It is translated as CASRRDRSTDTQYF.

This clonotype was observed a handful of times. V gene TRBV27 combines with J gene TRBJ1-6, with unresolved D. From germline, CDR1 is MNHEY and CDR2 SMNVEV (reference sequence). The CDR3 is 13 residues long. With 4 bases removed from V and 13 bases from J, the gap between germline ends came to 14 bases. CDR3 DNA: TGTGCCAGCAGTTCCCCCTTAGGGCAGCCCCTCCACTTT. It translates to CASSSPLGQPLHF.

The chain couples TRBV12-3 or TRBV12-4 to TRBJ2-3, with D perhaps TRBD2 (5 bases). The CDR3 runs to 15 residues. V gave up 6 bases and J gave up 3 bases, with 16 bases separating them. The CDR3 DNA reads TGTGCCAGCAGCAACACTAGAGGCAGAACAGATACGCAGTATTTT. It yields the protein CASSNTRGRTDTQYF.

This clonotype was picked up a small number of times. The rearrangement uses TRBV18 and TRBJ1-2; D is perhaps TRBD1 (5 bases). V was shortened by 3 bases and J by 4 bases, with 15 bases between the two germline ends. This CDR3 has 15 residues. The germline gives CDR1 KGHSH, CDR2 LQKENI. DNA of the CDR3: TGTGCCAGCTCACCCGGGGCGGGTGGAACCTATGGCTACACCTTC. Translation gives CASSPGAGGTYGYTF.

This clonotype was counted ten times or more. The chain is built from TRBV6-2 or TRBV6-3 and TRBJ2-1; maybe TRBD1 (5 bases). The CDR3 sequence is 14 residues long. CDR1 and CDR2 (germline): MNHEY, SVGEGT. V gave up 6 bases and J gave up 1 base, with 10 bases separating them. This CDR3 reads CASRRQGSYNEQFF. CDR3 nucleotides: TGTGCCAGCAGACGGCAGGGTTCCTACAATGAGCAGTTCTTC.

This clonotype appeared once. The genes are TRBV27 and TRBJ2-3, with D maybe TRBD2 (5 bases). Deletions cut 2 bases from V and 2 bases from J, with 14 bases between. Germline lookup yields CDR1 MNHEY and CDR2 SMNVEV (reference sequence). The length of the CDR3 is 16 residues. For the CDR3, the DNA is TGTGCCAGCAGTTTAAATCGACTAATAAACACAGATACGCAGTATTTT. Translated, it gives CASSLNRLINTDTQYF.

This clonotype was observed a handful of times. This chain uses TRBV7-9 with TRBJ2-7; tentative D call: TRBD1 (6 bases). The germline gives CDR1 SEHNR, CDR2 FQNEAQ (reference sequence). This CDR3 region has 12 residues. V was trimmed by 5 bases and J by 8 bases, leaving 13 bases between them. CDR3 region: CASSQDRGKQYF. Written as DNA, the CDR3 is TGTGCCAGCAGCCAGGACAGAGGCAAGCAGTACTTC.

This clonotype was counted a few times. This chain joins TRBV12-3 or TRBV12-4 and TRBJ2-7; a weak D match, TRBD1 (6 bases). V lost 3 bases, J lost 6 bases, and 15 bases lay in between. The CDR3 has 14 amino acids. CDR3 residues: CASSFGDTLGEQYF. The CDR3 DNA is TGTGCCAGCAGTTTCGGGGACACCCTCGGCGAGCAGTACTTC.

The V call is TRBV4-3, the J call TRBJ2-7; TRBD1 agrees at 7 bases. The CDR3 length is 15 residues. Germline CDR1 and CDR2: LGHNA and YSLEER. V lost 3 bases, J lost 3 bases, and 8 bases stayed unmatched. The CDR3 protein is CASSQERQGSYEQYF. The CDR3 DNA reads TGCGCCAGCAGCCAGGAAAGACAGGGAAGCTACGAGCAGTACTTC.

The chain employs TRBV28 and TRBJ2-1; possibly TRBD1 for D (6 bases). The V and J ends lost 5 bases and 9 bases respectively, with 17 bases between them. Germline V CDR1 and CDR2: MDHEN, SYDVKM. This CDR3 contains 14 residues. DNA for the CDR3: TGTGCCAGCAGTCATATGGTTACAGGGCGTGAGCAGTTCTTC. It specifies CASSHMVTGREQFF.

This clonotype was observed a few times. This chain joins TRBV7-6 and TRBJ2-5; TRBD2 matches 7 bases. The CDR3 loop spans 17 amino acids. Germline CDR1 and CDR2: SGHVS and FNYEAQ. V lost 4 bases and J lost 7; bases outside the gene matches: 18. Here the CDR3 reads CASSSTPAGPGASTQYF. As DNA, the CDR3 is TGTGCCAGCAGCTCTACCCCAGCGGGGCCGGGAGCGTCGACCCAGTACTTC.

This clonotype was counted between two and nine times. The CDR3 here is CASSELSGTTYGYTF. The CDR3 DNA sequence: TGTGCCAGCAGTGAGTTATCCGGGACCACCTATGGCTACACCTTC. The chain combines TRBV6-1 with TRBJ1-2; possible D gene TRBD1, 5 bases. CDR3 length: 15 residues. CDR1 is MNHNS and CDR2 is SASEGT in the germline V gene. Trimming shortened V by 3 bases and J by 4 bases, and 15 bases separated the two germline ends.

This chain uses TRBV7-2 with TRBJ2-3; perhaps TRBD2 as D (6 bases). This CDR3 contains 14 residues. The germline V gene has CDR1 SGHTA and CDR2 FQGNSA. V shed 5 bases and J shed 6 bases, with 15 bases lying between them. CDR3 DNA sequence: TGTGCCAGCAGCCCCCAGGAGGGCCATGATACGCAGTATTTT. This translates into CASSPQEGHDTQYF.

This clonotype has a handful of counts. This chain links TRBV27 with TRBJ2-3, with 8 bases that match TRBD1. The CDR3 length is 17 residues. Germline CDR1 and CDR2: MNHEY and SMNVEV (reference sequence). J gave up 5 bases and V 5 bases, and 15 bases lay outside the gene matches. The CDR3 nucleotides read TGTGCCAGCAGTCTCTACCGGGACAGGCCCCAGGGAGATACGCAGTATTTT. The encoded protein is CASSLYRDRPQGDTQYF.